This is a list of T cell receptor beta chains from one sample in a study of Graves' ophthalmopathy and Graves' hyperthyroidism. TCRdb passed the multiplex PCR reads through MiXCR, listing each CDR3 protein once. The table shows 300,000 to 400,000 distinct CDR3 sequences, with about a sixth occurring only once. Sequencing input: peripheral blood. These receptors originate from an adult woman with stable Graves' hyperthyroidism. Each CDR3 is given with its conserved first and last residue. The D gene is left open where the match is weak. The size entry is marked missing in some rows and otherwise reads once, few, many or a size class.

J,D,V,size,DNA,CDR3
TRBJ1-2,TRBD1,TRBV30,NA,TGTGCCTGGAGCTTTACAAAAACCGGGACAGGACACTATGGCTACACCTTC,CAWSFTKTGTGHYGYTF
TRBJ2-5,NA,TRBV5-1,NA,TGCGCCAGCGGCCCGGGAGCACTCCAAGAGACCCAGTACTTC,CASGPGALQETQYF
TRBJ1-5,TRBD1,TRBV18,many,TGTGCCAGCTCACTGGGACAGGGCGACAATCAGCCCCAGCATTTT,CASSLGQGDNQPQHF
TRBJ2-2,TRBD2,TRBV7-9,NA,TGTGCCAGCAGCTTAGCCTGGACTAGCGGGATCGGGGAGCTGTTTTTT,CASSLAWTSGIGELFF
TRBJ2-7,NA,TRBV6-1,NA,TGTGCCAGCAGCCCTAGACTGGAAGGGAGCTCCTACGAGCAGTACTTC,CASSPRLEGSSYEQYF
TRBJ2-5,NA,TRBV20-1,many,TGCAGTGCTAGGAGGGACAATACACAAGAGACCCAGTACTTC,CSARRDNTQETQYF
TRBJ1-3,NA,TRBV12-3/TRBV12-4,many,TGTGCCAGCAGTTTAAGAGAGACCTTCTCTGGAAACACCATATATTTT,CASSLRETFSGNTIYF
TRBJ2-7,NA,TRBV7-8,many,TGTGCCAGCAGCCCTAAGACCTTCTACGAGCAGTACTTC,CASSPKTFYEQYF
TRBJ1-3,NA,TRBV28,many,TGTGCCAGCAGTTTATATATCGGAGGGGCGGGAAACACCATATATTTT,CASSLYIGGAGNTIYF
TRBJ1-1,TRBD1,TRBV11-2,many,TGTGCCAGCAGCTCGTTACAGGGGAGAAACACTGAAGCTTTCTTT,CASSSLQGRNTEAFF
TRBJ2-2,TRBD2,TRBV7-6,NA,TGTGCCAGCAGCGGCCGAGCGGGACTAGCGGCCACCGGGGAGCTGTTTTTT,CASSGRAGLAATGELFF
TRBJ2-7,NA,TRBV28,NA,TGTGCCAGCAGTTTACACCGACGCAGCCACTACGAGCAGTACTTC,CASSLHRRSHYEQYF
TRBJ1-2,NA,TRBV6-1,many,TGTGCCAGCAGTGTGAGGGGAACAGCCTATGGCTACACCTTC,CASSVRGTAYGYTF
TRBJ2-6,NA,TRBV28,many,TGTGCCAACCTAACGTCCGGGGCCAACGTCCTGACTTTC,CANLTSGANVLTF
TRBJ1-1,NA,TRBV7-2,many,TGTGCCAGCAGCTTACGAGGGGACGGTGAAGCTTTCTTT,CASSLRGDGEAFF
TRBJ2-2,NA,TRBV6-4,NA,TGTGCCAGCAGCCCTCATGGTGGCAGAATCTCGACGCTTAACACCGGGGAGCTGTTTTTT,CASSPHGGRISTLNTGELFF
TRBJ2-6,NA,TRBV7-8,few,TGTGCCAGCAGCTGGACCTCTGGGGCCAACGTCCTGACTTTC,CASSWTSGANVLTF
TRBJ2-7,NA,TRBV7-2,few,TGTGCCAGCAGCTTAGTGCAGGGCATCTATGAGCAGTACTTC,CASSLVQGIYEQYF
TRBJ2-7,TRBD2,TRBV15,once,TGTGCCACCAGCAGCGATCCGAAAGCGGGAAGCTCCTACGAGCAGTACTTC,CATSSDPKAGSSYEQYF
TRBJ2-5,NA,TRBV10-1,many,TGCGCCAGCAGTGAGACCACGGCAGAGACCCAGTACTTC,CASSETTAETQYF